A single sample is the source of the 2 T cell receptor beta chains below, sequenced in a study of T cell repertoires in cytomegalovirus infection. The antigens for these receptors are not known. A single record per CDR3 protein comes from TCRdb applying MiXCR to the reads. Counted here are approximately 120,000 distinct CDR3 sequences, around 28% occurring once; the ten biggest clones make up about 81%. Sequenced here: CD8+ T cells from cultured PBMCs, sampled from culture after CMV antigen stimulation. All receptors come from a human donor in good health (CMV status not recorded). Some clones in this sample may be carry-over from other donors' samples.

The chain has TRBV7-3 and TRBJ1-1, with TRBD1 as a possible D gene (5 bases). CDR1 and CDR2 (germline): SGHTA, FQGTGA. There are 14 residues in the CDR3. V lost 1 base to trimming and J lost 8 bases, with 14 bases between them. Here the CDR3 DNA reads TGTGCCAGCAGCTTAAGGCAGGGTTTGGCGGAAGCTTTCTTT. This gives the protein CASSLRQGLAEAFF.

V gene TRBV19 combines with J gene TRBJ1-1; TRBD1 might be the D (6 bases). V was cut by 5 bases and J by 5 bases, with 21 bases left in between. Germline V gene sequence: CDR1 LNHDA, CDR2 SQIVND (reference sequence). The CDR3 totals 16 residues. CDR3 coding DNA: TGTGCCAGTAGTCATGAGGGGGTTTTTCTGAGAACTGAAGCTTTCTTT. Amino acids: CASSHEGVFLRTEAFF.